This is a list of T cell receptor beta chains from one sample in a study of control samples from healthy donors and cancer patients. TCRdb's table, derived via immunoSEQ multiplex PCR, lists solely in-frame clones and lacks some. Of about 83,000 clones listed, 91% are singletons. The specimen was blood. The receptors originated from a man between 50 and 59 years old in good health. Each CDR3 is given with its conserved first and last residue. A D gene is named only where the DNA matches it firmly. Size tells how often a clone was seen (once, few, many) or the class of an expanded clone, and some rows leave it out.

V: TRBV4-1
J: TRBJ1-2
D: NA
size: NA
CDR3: CASSQGHTSLYGYTF
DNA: TGCGCCAGCAGCCAAGGACATACATCGCTCTATGGCTACACCTTC

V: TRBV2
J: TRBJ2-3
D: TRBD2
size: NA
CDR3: CARAGGNRNTQYF
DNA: TGTGCCCGCGCGGGAGGGAATCGCAATACGCAGTATTTT

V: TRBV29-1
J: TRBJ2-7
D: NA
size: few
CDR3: CSARAGMVYEQYF
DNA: TGCAGCGCCCGGGCAGGGATGGTCTACGAGCAGTACTTC

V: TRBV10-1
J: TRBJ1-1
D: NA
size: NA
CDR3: CASSPQGSSAEAFF
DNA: TGCGCCAGCAGTCCACAGGGTTCCAGCGCTGAAGCTTTCTTT

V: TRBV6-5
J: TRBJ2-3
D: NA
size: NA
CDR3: CASTYGSGSTDTQYF
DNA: TGTGCCAGCACTTACGGGTCGGGGAGCACAGATACGCAGTATTTT

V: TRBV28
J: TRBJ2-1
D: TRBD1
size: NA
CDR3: CASSSGGLNEQFF
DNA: TGTGCCAGCAGTTCAGGGGGTTTAAATGAGCAGTTCTTC

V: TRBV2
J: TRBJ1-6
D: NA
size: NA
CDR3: CASRGGQFYNSPLHF
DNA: TGTGCCAGCCGCGGAGGGCAGTTCTATAATTCACCCCTCCACTTT

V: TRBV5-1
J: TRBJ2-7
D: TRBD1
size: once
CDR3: CASSQQGHEQYF
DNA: TGCGCCAGCAGCCAACAGGGGCACGAGCAGTACTTC

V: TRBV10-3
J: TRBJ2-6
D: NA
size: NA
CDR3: CAISGGVQGPAGANVLTF
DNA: TGTGCCATCAGTGGGGGGGTACAGGGCCCCGCTGGGGCCAACGTCCTGACTTTC

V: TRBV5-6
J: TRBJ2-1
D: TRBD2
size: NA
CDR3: CASSLSGSEQFF
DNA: TGTGCCAGCAGTCTTAGCGGGAGTGAGCAGTTCTTC

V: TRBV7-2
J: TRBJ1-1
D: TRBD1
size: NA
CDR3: CASSNLPGQLKNTEAFF
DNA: TGTGCCAGCAGCAATCTGCCGGGACAGCTGAAGAACACTGAAGCTTTCTTT

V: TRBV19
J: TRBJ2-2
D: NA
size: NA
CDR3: CASSIPAANTGELFF
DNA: TGTGCCAGTAGTATACCAGCAGCTAACACCGGGGAGCTGTTTTTT

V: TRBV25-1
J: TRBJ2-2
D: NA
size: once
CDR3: CASSGFNTGELFF
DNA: TGTGCCAGCAGTGGTTTCAACACCGGGGAGCTGTTTTTT

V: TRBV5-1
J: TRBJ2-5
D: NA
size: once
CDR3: CASSLVPGQETQYF
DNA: TGCGCCAGCAGCTTGGTTCCGGGACAAGAGACCCAGTACTTC

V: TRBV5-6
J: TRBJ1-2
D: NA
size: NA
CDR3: CASSLDTEWAF
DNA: TGTGCCAGCAGCCTAGACACAGAATGGGCCTTC

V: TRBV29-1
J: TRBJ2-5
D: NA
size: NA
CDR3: CSVMGGITVPGVVIETQYF
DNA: TGCAGCGTGATGGGGGGGATCACCGTCCCAGGGGTAGTTATCGAGACCCAGTACTTC

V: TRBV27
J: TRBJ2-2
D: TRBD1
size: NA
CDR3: CASSLYRDRETVDSTGELFF
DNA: TGTGCCAGCAGTTTATACCGGGACAGGGAAACGGTGGATTCTACCGGGGAGCTGTTTTTT

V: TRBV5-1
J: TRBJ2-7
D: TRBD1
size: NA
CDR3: CASSPGTGGYEQYF
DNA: TGCGCCAGCAGCCCGGGGACAGGGGGTTACGAGCAGTACTTC

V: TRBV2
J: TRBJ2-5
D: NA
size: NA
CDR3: CASSETRETQYF
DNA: TGTGCCAGCAGTGAAACAAGAGAGACCCAGTACTTC

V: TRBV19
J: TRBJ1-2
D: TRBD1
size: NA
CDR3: CASKPPDRGFGYTF
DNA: TGTGCCAGTAAGCCCCCGGACAGGGGTTTCGGCTACACCTTC

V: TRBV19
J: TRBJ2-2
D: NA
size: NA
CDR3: CASRRPGVSGELFF
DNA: TGTGCCAGTAGACGACCCGGGGTATCCGGGGAGCTGTTTTTT

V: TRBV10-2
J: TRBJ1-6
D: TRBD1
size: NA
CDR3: CASSENQGAGNSPLHF
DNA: TGCGCCAGCAGTGAGAACCAGGGGGCGGGAAATTCACCCCTCCACTTT

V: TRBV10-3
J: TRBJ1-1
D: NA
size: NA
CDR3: CAISESVNTEAFF
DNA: TGTGCCATCAGTGAATCAGTGAACACTGAAGCTTTCTTT

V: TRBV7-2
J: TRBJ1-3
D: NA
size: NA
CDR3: CASGRVSGNTIYF
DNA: TGTGCCAGCGGCAGGGTATCTGGAAACACCATATATTTT

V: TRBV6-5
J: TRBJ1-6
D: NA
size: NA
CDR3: CASRLRGELISPLHF
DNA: TGTGCCAGCAGACTAAGGGGAGAACTTATTTCACCCCTCCACTTT

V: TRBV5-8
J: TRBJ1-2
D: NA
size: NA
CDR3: CASSLWSQLYGYTF
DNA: TGTGCCAGCAGCTTGTGGAGTCAGCTCTATGGCTACACCTTC

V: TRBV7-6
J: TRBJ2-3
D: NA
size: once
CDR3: CASSLADGPTDTQYF
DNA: TGTGCCAGCAGCTTAGCGGACGGACCCACAGATACGCAGTATTTT